Given below is one T cell receptor (beta chain) in context. Its antigen is unidentified. Approximately 100,000 TCR templates per sample were sequenced. Method: immunoSEQ multiplex PCR; TCRdb's copy keeps in-frame clones and lacks some. In the table there are 4,000 to 5,000 clones, roughly 50% of which are singletons. This sample was included in a study of siplizumab effects on memory and regulatory T cells. Across the study: Mixed lymphocyte reactions ran in pairs, with siplizumab at 0.9 to 1 ug/mL or without drug. Study results and caveats: Proliferating siplizumab-culture Tregs lacked confirmation of suppressive function. Of the proliferating CD4+ or CD8+ clones, roughly 80-95% lacked a naive or memory phenotype that could be assigned.

The junction had 9 bases not matched to a gene; V was cut back by 11 bases and J by 5 bases. CDR1 and CDR2 from the germline V gene are ENHRY and SYGVKD. CDR3 length equals 13 residues. The mixed lymphocyte reaction cells were cocultured at 37°C for six to seven days. The sample was CFSE-low (dividing) CD4+ T cells sorted from an allogeneic mixed lymphocyte reaction. This sequence originates from a human donor in good health; the cells came from an allogeneic mixed lymphocyte reaction. Some clones in this sample may be carry-over from other donors' samples. This sequence joins TRBV10-3 and TRBJ1-2; 9 positions match TRBD1. CDR3 sequence reads: CAARDRESYGYTF. The DNA of the CDR3 is TGTGCCGCCCGGGACAGGGAATCTTATGGCTACACCTTC.